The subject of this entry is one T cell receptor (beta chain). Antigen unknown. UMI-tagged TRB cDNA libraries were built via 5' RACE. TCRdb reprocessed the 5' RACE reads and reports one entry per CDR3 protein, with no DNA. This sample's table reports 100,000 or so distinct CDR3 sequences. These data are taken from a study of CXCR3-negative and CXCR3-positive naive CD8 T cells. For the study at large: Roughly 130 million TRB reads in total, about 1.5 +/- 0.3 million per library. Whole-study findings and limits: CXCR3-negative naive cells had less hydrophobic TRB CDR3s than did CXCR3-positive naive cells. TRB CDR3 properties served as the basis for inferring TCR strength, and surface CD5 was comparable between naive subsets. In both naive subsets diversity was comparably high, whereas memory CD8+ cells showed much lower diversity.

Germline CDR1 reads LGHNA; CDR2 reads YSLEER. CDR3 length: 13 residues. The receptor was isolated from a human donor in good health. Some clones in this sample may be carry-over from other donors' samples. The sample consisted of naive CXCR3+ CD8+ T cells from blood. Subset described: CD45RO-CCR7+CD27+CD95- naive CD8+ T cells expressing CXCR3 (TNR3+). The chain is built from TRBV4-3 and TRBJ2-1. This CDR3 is CDSSQGGYKEQFF.